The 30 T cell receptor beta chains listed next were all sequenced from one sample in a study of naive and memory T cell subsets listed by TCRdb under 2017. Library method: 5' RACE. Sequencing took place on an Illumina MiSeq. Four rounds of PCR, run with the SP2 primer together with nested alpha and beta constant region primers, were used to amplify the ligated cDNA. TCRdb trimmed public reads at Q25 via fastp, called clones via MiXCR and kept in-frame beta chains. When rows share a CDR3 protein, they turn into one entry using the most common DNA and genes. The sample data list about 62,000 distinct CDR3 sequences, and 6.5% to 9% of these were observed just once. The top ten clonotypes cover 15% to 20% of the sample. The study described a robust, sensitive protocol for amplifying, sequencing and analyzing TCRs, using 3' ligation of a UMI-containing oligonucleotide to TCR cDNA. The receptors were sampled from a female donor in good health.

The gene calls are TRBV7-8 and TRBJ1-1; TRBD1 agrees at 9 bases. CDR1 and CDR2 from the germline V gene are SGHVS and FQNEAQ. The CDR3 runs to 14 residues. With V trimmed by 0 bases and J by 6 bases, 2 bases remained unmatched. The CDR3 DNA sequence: TGTGCCAGCAGCTTAGCTACAGGGGGCCCTGAAGCTTTCTTT. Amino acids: CASSLATGGPEAFF.

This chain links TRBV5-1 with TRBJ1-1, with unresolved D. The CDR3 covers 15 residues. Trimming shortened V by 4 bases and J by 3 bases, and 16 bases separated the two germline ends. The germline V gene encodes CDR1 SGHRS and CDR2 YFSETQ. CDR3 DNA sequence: TGCGCCAGCAGCCCAGACCCCGATCTGGACACTGAAGCTTTCTTT. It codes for CASSPDPDLDTEAFF. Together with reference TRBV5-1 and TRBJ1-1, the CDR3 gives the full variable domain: KAGVTQTPRYLIKTRGQQVTLSCSPISGHRSVSWYQQTPGQGLQFLFEYFSETQRNKGNFPGRFSGRQFSNSRSEMNVSTLELGDSALYLCASSPDPDLDTEAFFGQGTRLTVV.

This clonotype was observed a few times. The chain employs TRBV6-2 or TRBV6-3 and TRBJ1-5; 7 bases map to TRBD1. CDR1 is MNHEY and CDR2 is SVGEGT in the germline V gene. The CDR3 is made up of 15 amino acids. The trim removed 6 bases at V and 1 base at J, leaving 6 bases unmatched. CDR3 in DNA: TGTGCCAGCAGGAAGTTGGGACAGAGCAATCAGCCCCAGCATTTT. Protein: CASRKLGQSNQPQHF.

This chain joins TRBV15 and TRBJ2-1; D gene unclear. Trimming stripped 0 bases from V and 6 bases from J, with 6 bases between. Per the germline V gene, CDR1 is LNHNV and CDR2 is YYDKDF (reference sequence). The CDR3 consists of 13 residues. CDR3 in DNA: TGTGCCACCAGCAGAGATTTGGGCAATGAGCAGTTCTTC. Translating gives CATSRDLGNEQFF.

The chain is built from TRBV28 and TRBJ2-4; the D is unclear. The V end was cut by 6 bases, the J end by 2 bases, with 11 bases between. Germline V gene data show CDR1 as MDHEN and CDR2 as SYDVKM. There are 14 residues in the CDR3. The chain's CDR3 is CASSTPGPKNIQYF. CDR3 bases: TGTGCCAGCAGCACCCCAGGCCCCAAAAACATTCAGTACTTC.

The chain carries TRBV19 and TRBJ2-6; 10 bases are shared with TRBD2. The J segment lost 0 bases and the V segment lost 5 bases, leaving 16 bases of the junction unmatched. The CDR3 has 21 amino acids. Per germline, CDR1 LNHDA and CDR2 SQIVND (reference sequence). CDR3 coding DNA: TGTGCCAGTAGTTCAGACAGGGGCAGCGGGAGGGCCCTCTCTGGGGCCAACGTCCTGACTTTC. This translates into CASSSDRGSGRALSGANVLTF.

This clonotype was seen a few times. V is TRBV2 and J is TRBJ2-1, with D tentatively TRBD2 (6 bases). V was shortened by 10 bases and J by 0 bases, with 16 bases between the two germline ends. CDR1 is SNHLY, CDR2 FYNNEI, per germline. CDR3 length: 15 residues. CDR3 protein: CAIEGAGSSYNEQFF. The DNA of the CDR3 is TGTGCCATAGAAGGGGCGGGATCCTCCTACAATGAGCAGTTCTTC.

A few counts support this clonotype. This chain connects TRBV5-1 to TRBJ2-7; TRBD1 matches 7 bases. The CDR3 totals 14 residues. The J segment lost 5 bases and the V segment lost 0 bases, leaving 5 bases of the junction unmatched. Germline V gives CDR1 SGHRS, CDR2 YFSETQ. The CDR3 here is CASSLAQGLDEQYF. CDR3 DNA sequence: TGCGCCAGCAGCTTGGCACAGGGGTTGGACGAGCAGTACTTC.

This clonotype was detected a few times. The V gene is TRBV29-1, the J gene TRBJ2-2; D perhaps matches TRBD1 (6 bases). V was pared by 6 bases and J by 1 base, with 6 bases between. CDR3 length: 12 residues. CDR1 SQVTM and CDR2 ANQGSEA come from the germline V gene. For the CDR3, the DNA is TGCAGCGTGGACAGGAACACCGGGGAGCTGTTTTTT. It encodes CSVDRNTGELFF.

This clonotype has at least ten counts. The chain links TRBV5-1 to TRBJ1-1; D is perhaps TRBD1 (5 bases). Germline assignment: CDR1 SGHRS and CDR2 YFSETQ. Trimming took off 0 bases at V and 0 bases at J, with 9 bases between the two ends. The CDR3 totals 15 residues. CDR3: CASSLGQTMNTEAFF. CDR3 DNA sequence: TGCGCCAGCAGCTTGGGACAGACCATGAACACTGAAGCTTTCTTT.

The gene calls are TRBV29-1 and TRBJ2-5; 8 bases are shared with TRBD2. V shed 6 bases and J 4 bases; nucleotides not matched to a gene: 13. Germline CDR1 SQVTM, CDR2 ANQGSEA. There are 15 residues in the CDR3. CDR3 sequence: CSVSGFGLAGETQYF. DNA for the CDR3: TGCAGCGTGTCAGGGTTTGGCCTAGCGGGAGAGACCCAGTACTTC.

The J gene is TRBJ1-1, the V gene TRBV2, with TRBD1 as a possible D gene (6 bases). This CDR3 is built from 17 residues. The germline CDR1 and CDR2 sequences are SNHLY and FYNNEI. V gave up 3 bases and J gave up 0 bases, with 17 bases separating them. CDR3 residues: CASSEVGRGGLNTEAFF. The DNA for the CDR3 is TGTGCCAGCAGTGAGGTGGGCAGGGGAGGGCTGAACACTGAAGCTTTCTTT.

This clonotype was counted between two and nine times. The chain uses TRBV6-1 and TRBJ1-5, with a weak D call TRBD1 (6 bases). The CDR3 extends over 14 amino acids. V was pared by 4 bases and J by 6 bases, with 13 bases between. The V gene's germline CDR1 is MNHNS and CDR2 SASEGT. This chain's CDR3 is CASSGEGGIQPQHF. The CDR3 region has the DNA TGTGCCAGCAGTGGCGAAGGGGGGATTCAGCCCCAGCATTTT.

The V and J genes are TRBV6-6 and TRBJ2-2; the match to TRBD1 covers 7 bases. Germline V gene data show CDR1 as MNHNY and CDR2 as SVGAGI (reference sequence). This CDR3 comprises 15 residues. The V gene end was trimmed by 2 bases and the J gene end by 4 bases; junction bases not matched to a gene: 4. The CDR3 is CASSYQQGITGELFF. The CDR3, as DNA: TGTGCCAGCAGTTACCAACAGGGGATCACCGGGGAGCTGTTTTTT.

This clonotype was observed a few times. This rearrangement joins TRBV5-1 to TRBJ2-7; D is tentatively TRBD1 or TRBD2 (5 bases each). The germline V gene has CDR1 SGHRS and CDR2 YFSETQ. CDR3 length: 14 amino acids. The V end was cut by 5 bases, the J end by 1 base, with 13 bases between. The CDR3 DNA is TGCGCCAGCAGTTTTGGGACGGAATCCTACGAGCAGTACTTC. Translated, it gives CASSFGTESYEQYF.

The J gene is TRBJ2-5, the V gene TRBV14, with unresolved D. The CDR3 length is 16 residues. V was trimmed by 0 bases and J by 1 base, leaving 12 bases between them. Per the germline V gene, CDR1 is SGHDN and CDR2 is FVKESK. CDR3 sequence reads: CASSQDRAAAQETQYF. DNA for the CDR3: TGTGCCAGCAGCCAAGATCGCGCGGCAGCCCAAGAGACCCAGTACTTC.

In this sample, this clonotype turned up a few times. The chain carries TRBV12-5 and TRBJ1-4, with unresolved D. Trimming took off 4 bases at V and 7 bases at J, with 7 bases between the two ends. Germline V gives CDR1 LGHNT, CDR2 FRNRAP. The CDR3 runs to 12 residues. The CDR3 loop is CASGWRVEKLFF. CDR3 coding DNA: TGTGCTAGTGGTTGGAGGGTTGAAAAACTGTTTTTT.

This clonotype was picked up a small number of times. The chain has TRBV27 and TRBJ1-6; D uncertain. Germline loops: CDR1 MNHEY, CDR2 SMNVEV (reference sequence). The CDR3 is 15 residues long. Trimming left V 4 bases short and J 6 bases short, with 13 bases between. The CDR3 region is CASSSQASRNSPLHF. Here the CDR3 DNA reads TGTGCCAGCAGTTCTCAAGCTAGCCGTAATTCACCCCTCCACTTT.

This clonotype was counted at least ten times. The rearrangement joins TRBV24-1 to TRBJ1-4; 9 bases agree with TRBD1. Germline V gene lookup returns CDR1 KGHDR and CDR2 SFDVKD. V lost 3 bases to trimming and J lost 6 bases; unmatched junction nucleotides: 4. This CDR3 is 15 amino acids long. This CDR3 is CATSDPRQGDEKLFF. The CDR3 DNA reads TGTGCCACCAGTGATCCTCGACAGGGGGATGAAAAACTGTTTTTT.

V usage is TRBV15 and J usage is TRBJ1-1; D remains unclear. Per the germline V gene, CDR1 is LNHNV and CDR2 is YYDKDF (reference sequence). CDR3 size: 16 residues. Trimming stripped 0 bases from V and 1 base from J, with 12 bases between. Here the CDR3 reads CATSRDQAWRNTEAFF. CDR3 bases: TGTGCCACCAGCAGAGATCAGGCGTGGCGGAACACTGAAGCTTTCTTT.

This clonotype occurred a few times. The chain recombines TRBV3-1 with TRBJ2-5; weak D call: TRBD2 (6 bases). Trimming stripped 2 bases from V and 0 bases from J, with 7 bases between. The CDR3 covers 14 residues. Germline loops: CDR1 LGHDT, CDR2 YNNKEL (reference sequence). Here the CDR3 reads CASSQRLDQETQYF. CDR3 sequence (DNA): TGTGCCAGCAGCCAAAGACTAGACCAAGAGACCCAGTACTTC.

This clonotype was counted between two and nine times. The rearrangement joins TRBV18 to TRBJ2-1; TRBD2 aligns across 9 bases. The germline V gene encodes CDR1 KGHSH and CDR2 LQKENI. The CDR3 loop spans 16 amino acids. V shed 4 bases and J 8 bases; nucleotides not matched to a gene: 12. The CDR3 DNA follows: TGTGCCAGCTCACTCGGACTAGCGAGCACCGGGGATGAGCAGTTCTTC. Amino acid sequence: CASSLGLASTGDEQFF.

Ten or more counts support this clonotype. The CDR3 region has the DNA TGTGCCAGTGGCGGAACTAGCGTGCGTGACAATGAGCAGTTCTTC. It yields the protein CASGGTSVRDNEQFF. The chain recombines TRBV2 with TRBJ2-1; 7 positions match TRBD2. Germline CDR1 is SNHLY and CDR2 is FYNNEI. The CDR3 is 15 amino acids. With V trimmed by 9 bases and J by 5 bases, 13 bases remained unmatched.

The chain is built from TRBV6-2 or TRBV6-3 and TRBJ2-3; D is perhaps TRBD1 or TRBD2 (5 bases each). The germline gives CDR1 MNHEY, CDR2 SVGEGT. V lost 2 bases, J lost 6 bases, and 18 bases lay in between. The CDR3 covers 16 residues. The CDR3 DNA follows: TGTGCCAGCAGTTACCCTTCCGGGACGGAGATGGATACGCAGTATTTT. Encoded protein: CASSYPSGTEMDTQYF.

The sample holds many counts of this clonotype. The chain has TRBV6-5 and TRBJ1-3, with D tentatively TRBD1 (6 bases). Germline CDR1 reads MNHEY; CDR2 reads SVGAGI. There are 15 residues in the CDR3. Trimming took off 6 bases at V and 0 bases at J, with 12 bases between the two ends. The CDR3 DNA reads TGTGCCAGCAGCCTAGACAGGAGCTCTGGAAACACCATATATTTT. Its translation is CASSLDRSSGNTIYF.

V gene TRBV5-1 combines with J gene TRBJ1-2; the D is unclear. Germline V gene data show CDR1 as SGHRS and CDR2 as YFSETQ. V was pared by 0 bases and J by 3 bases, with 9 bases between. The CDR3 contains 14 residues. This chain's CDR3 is CASSLGQAYYGYTF. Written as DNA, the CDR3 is TGCGCCAGCAGCTTGGGGCAGGCGTACTATGGCTACACCTTC.

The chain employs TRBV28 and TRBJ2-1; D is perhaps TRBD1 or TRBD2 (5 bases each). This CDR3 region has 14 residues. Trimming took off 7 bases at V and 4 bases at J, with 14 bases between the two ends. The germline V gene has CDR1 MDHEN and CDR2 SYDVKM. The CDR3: CASTPSEGYNEQFF. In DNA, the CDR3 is TGTGCCAGCACCCCCTCCGAGGGGTACAATGAGCAGTTCTTC.

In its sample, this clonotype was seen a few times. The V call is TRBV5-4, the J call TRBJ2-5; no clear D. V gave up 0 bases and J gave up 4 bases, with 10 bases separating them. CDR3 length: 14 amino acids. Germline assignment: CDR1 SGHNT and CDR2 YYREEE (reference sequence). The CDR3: CASSLVGSVETQYF. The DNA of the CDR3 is TGTGCCAGCAGCTTGGTAGGGTCCGTAGAGACCCAGTACTTC. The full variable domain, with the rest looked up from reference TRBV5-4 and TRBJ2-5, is ETGVTQSPTHLIKTRGQQVTLRCSSQSGHNTVSWYQQALGQGPQFIFQYYREEENGRGNFPPRFSGLQFPNYSSELNVNALELDDSALYLCASSLVGSVETQYFGPGTRLLVL.

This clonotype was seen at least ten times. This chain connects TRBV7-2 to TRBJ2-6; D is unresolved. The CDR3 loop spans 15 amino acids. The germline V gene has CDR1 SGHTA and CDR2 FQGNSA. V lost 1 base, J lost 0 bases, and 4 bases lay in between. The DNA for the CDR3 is TGTGCCAGCAGCTTAGATCTCTCTGGGGCCAACGTCCTGACTTTC. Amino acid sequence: CASSLDLSGANVLTF. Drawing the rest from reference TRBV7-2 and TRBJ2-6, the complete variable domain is GAGVSQSPSNKVTEKGKDVELRCDPISGHTALYWYRQSLGQGLEFLIYFQGNSAPDKSGLPSDRFSAERTGGSVSTLTIQRTQQEDSAVYLCASSLDLSGANVLTFGAGSRLTVL.

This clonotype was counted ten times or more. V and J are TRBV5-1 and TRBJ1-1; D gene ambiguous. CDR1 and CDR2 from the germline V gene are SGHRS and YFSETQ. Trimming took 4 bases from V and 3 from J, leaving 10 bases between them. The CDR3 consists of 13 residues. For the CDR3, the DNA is TGCGCCAGCAGCCCGCGATCGGACACTGAAGCTTTCTTT. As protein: CASSPRSDTEAFF.